In its sample, the clone carrying this T cell receptor beta chain was seen once. Sequenced by immunoSEQ multiplex PCR; TCRdb stores in-frame clones only, minus some. The sample shows approximately 1.4 million clones, 95% to 99% of them seen only once. The data were taken from a study of shared clonotypes between healthy human individuals. The CDR3 has 11 residues. V was shortened by 7 bases and J by 7 bases, with 7 bases between the two germline ends. Germline V CDR1 and CDR2: LNHDA, SQIVND (reference sequence). The J gene is TRBJ1-4, the V gene TRBV19; possible D gene TRBD1, 5 bases. The receptor's source is a man aged 25-40 years in good health. Sequencing used naive CD4+ T cells sorted from blood. The subset: CD45RA+ positively selected. For the CDR3, the DNA is TGTGCCAGTAAAGGGGTTGAAAAACTGTTTTTT. It translates to CASKGVEKLFF. Full variable domain (rest looked up from reference TRBV19 and TRBJ1-4): DGGITQSPKYLFRKEGQNVTLSCEQNLNHDAMYWYRQDPGQGLRLIYYSQIVNDFQKGDIAEGYSVSREKKESFPLTVTSAQKNPTAFYLCASKGVEKLFFGSGTQLSVL.